This TCR beta chain was observed in a study of CD8+ T cells in alopecia areata. Sequencing used cDNA as its template, made by extracting RNA and reverse transcribing it. The data were produced by immunoSEQ multiplex PCR, yet TCRdb's version contains in-frame clones alone and is incomplete. The table has approximately 130,000 clones, approximately 60% seen once. The CDR3 sequence is 13 residues long. Germline V lookup: CDR1 KGHSH, CDR2 LQKENI. The V end lost 4 bases, the J end lost 0 bases, and 7 bases lay between the germline ends. Treatment denoted: oral pan-JAK inhibitor, 5-10 mg twice daily. The sequencing here drew on CD4+ T cells sorted from blood, taken at week 4, from a patient treated with tofacitinib. This rearrangement joins TRBV18 to TRBJ2-7; D gene uncertain. The source of this sequence is a human donor with alopecia areata. CDR3 in amino acids: CASSLASSYEQYF. The CDR3 region has the DNA TGTGCCAGCTCACTGGCGAGCTCCTACGAGCAGTACTTC. Filled out from reference TRBV18 and TRBJ2-7, the complete variable domain reads NAGVMQNPRHLVRRRGQEARLRCSPMKGHSHVYWYRQLPEEGLKFMVYLQKENIIDESGMPKERFSAEFPKEGPSILRIQQVVRGDSAAYFCASSLASSYEQYFGPGTRLTVT.